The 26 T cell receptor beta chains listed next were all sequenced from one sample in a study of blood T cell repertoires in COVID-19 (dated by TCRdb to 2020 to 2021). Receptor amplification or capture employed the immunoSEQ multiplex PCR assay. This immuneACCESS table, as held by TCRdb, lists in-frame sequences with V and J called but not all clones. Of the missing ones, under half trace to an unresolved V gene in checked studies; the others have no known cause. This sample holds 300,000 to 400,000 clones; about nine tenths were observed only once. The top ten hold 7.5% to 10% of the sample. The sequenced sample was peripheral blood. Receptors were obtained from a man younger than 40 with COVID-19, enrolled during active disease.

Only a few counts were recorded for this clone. CDR3 in DNA: TGCAGCGTTGATAAGCGGACAGGAGACTATGGCTACACCTTC. Residues: CSVDKRTGDYGYTF. J is TRBJ1-2 and V is TRBV29-1; 7 positions agree with TRBD1. Per germline, CDR1 SQVTM and CDR2 ANQGSEA. There are 14 residues in the CDR3. V lost 3 bases to trimming and J lost 3 bases; unmatched junction nucleotides: 7.

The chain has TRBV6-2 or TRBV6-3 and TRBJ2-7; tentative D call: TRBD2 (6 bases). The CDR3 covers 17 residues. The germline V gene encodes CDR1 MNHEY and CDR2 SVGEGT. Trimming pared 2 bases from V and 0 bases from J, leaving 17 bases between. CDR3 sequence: CASSYSGPRSNSYEQYF. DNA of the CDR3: TGTGCCAGCAGTTACAGCGGGCCCAGGTCGAACTCCTACGAGCAGTACTTC.

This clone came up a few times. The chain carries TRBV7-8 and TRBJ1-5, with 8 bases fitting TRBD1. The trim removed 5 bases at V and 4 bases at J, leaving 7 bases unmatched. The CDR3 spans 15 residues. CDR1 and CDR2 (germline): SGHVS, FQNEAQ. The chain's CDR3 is CASSQLGQGNQPQHF. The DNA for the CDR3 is TGTGCCAGCAGCCAACTAGGACAGGGTAATCAGCCCCAGCATTTT.

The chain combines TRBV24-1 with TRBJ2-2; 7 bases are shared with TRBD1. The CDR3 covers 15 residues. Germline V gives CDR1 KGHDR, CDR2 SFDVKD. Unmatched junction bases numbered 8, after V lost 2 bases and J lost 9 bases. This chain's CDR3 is CATSDSRQGRWELFF. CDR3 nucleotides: TGTGCCACCAGTGATTCCAGACAGGGAAGGTGGGAGCTGTTTTTT.

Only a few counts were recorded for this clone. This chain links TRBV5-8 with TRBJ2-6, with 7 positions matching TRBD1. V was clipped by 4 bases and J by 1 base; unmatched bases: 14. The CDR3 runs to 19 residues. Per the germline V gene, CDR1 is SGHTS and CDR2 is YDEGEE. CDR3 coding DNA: TGTGCCAGCAGCCAACCCCATGGGGACAGCCTATCTGGGGCCAACGTCCTGACTTTC. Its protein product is CASSQPHGDSLSGANVLTF.

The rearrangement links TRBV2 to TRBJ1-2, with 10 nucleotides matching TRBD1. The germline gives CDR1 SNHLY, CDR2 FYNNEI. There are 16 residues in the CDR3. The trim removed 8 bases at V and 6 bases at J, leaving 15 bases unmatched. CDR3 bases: TGTGCCAGCCCCCCTGGGCCGGGACAGGGGTCTAATGGCTACACCTTC. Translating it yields CASPPGPGQGSNGYTF.

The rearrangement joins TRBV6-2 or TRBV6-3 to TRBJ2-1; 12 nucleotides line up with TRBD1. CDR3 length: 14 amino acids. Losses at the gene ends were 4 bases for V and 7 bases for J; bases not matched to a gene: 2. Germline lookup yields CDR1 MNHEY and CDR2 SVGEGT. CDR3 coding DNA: TGTGCCAGCAGTTGGGACAGGGGGCGGAATGAGCAGTTCTTC. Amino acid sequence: CASSWDRGRNEQFF.

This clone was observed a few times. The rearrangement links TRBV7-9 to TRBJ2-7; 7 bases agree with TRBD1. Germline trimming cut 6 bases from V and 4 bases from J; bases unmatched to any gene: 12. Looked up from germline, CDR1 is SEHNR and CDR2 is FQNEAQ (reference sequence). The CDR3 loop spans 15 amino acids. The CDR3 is CASRLKGGEGYEQYF. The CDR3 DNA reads TGTGCCAGCAGGTTAAAAGGGGGCGAGGGGTACGAGCAGTACTTC.

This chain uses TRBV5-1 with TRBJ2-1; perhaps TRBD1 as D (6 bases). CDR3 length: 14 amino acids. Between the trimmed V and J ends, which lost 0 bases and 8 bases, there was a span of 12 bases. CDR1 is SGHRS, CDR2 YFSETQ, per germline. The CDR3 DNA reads TGCGCCAGCAGCTTGGGACAGGTCAGGGATGAGCAGTTCTTC. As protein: CASSLGQVRDEQFF.

The CDR3 protein is CASSETGTGDGAYGYTF. The DNA for the CDR3 is TGTGCCAGCAGCGAGACCGGGACAGGGGATGGTGCGTATGGCTACACCTTC. V is TRBV5-6 and J is TRBJ1-2, with 10 bases identical to TRBD1. This CDR3 is built from 17 residues. With 4 bases clipped from V and 5 bases from J, the junction kept 14 bases outside the gene matches. Per germline, CDR1 SGHDT and CDR2 YYEEEE.

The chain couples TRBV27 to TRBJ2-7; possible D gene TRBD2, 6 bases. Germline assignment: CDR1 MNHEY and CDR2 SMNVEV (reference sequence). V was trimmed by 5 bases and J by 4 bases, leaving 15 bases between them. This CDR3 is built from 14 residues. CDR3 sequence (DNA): TGTGCCAGCAGTGGGCAGGGACTCGGGTACGAGCAGTACTTC. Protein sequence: CASSGQGLGYEQYF.

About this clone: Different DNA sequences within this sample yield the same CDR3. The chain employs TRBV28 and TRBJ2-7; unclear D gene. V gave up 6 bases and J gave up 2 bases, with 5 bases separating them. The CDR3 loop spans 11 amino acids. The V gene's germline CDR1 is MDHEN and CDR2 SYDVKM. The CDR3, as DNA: TGTGCCAGCAGCCTTACCTACGAGCAGTACTTC. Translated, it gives CASSLTYEQYF.

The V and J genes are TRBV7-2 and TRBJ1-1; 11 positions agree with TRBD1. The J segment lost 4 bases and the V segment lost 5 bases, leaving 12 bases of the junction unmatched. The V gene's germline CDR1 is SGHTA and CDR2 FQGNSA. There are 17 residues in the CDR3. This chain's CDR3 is CASSPTGQGGWSTEAFF. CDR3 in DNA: TGTGCCAGCAGCCCCACGGGACAGGGGGGATGGAGCACTGAAGCTTTCTTT.

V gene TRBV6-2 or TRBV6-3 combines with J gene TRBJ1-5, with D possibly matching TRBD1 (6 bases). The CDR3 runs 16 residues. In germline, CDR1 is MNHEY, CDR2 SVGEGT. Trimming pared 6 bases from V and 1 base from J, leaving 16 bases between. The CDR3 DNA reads TGTGCCAGCAGCGCGACCCAGGGGATCAGCAATCAGCCCCAGCATTTT. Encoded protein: CASSATQGISNQPQHF.

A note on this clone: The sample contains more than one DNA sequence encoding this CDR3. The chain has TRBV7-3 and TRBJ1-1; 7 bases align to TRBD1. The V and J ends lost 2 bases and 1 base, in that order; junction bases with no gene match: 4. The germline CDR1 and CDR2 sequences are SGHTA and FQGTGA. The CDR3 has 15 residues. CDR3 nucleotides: TGTGCCAGCAGCTTATTGCCAGGGGGGAACACTGAAGCTTTCTTT. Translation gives CASSLLPGGNTEAFF.

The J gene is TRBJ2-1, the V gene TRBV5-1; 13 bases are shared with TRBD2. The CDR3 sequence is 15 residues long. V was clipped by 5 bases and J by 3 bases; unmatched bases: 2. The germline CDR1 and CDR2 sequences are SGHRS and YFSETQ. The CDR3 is CASRTSGGDYNEQFF. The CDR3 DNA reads TGCGCCAGCAGAACTAGCGGGGGGGACTACAATGAGCAGTTCTTC.

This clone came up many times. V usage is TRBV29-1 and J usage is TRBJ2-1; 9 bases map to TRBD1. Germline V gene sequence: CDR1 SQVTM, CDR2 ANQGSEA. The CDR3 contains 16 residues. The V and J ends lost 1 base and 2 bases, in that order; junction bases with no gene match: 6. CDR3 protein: CSVEGVRDRAYNEQFF. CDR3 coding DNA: TGCAGCGTTGAAGGGGTCCGGGACAGGGCCTACAATGAGCAGTTCTTC.

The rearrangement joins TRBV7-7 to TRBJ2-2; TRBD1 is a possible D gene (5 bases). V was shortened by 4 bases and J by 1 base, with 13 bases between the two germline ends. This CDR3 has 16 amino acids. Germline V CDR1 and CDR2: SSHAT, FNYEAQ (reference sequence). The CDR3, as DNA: TGTGCCAGCAGCTCCCAGGGATTATTGAACACCGGGGAGCTGTTTTTT. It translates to CASSSQGLLNTGELFF.

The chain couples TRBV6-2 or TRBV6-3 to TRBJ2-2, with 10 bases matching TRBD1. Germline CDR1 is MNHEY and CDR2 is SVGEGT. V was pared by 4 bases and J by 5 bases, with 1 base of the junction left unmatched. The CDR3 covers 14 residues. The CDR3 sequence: CASSWTGGTGELFF. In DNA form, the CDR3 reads TGTGCCAGCAGTTGGACAGGGGGGACCGGGGAGCTGTTTTTT.

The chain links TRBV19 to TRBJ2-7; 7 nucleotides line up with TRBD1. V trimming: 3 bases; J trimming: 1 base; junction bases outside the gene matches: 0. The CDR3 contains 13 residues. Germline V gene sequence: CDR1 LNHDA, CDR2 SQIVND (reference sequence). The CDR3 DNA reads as TGTGCCAGTAGTATGGGACAGTCCTACGAGCAGTACTTC. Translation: CASSMGQSYEQYF.

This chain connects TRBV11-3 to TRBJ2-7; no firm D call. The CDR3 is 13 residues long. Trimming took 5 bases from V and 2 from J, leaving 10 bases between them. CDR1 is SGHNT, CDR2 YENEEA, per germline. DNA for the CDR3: TGTGCCAGCAGCGATGGGCCCACCTACGAGCAGTACTTC. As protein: CASSDGPTYEQYF. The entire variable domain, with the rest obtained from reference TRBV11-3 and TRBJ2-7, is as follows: EAGVVQSPRYKIIEKKQPVAFWCNPISGHNTLYWYLQNLGQGPELLIRYENEEAVDDSQLPKDRFSAERLKGVDSTLKIQPAELGDSAVYLCASSDGPTYEQYFGPGTRLTVT.

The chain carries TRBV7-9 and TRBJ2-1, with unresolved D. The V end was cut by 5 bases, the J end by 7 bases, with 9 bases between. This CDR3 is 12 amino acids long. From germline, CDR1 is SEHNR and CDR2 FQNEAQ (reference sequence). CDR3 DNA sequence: TGTGCCAGCAGCGAAGACTGGAATGAGCAGTTCTTC. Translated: CASSEDWNEQFF.

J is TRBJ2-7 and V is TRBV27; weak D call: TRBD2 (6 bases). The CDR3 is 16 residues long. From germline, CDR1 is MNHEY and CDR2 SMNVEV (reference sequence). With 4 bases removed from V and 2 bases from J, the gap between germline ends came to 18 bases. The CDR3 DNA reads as TGTGCCAGCAGTTGGGGAGGAGGGCCACTCACCTACGAGCAGTACTTC. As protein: CASSWGGGPLTYEQYF.

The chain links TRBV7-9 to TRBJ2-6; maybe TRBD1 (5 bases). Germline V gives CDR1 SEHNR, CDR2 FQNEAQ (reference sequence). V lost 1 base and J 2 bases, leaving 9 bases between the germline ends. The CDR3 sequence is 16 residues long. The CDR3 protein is CASSLEVGPGANVLTF. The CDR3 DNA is TGTGCCAGCAGCTTAGAAGTGGGGCCTGGGGCCAACGTCCTGACTTTC.

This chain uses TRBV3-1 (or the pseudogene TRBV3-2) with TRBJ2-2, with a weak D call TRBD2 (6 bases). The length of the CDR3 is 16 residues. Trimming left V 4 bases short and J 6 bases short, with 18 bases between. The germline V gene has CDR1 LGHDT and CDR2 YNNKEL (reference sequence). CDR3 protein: CASSLTPGVGSGELFF. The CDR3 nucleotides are TGTGCCAGCAGCCTAACACCGGGGGTCGGGTCCGGGGAGCTGTTTTTT.

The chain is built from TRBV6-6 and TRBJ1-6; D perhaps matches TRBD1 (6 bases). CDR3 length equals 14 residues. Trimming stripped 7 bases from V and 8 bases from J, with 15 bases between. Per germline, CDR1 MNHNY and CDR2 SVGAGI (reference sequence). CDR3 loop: CASTKMGAYSPLHF. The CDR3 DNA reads TGTGCCAGCACCAAGATGGGGGCATATTCACCCCTCCACTTT.